This T cell receptor beta chain was captured by sequencing in a study of blood T cell repertoires in COVID-19. Study as a whole: Both acute and convalescent COVID-19 samples were obtained from the United States, Italy and Spain. Sources were T cells, B-cell-depleted T cells, or PBMCs; the material itself was cDNA or gDNA.

The ends were cut back, 2 bases at V and 4 bases at J, with 15 bases in the middle. This CDR3 spans 16 amino acids. The germline gives CDR1 SGHAT, CDR2 FQNNGV. Cohorts were determined from participant-reported clinical history. In the original analysis: Nucleated cell number was recorded as an estimate derived from reference gene primer amplification. Here immunoSEQ multiplex PCR was the method, and the copy in TCRdb shows in-frame clones only, minus some. V, J and clone size are taken as reported in that table, and D and trimming were inferred from the DNA itself. Here the sample spans approximately 380,000 clones, approximately 90% being singletons.

What was sequenced was PBMCs or T cells enriched from blood (not recorded which). The clonotype was recovered from a woman aged 18 to 35 who had recovered from COVID-19. The V call is TRBV11-2, the J call TRBJ1-3, with D perhaps matching TRBD1 (5 bases). The CDR3 reads CASSLRPSGLGNTIYF. CDR3 DNA sequence: TGTGCCAGCAGCTTACGTCCCTCAGGGCTCGGAAACACCATATATTTT.